This T cell receptor beta chain was observed in a study of OX40 agonist ivuxolimab in advanced cancers. The CDR3 covers 15 residues. Germline CDR1 SGHNT, CDR2 YYREEE (reference sequence). V gave up 3 bases and J gave up 3 bases, with 12 bases separating them. Repertoires were generated with immunoSEQ multiplex PCR, while TCRdb's copy carries only in-frame clones and drops some. The sample contains 50,000 to 65,000 clones, 70% to 90% of which appear only once. This chain links TRBV5-4 with TRBJ1-4; D possibly corresponds to TRBD1 (6 bases). The material sequenced was CD4+ or CD8+ T cells sorted from blood, taken in a trial of the OX40 agonist ivuxolimab. The source of this sequence is an adult with an advanced solid tumor such as melanoma, head and neck, liver or kidney cancer. The CDR3 sequence: CASSSWGAANEKLFF. CDR3 sequence (DNA): TGTGCCAGCAGCTCGTGGGGGGCCGCTAATGAAAAACTGTTTTTT. The entire variable domain, with the rest obtained from reference TRBV5-4 and TRBJ1-4, is as follows: ETGVTQSPTHLIKTRGQQVTLRCSSQSGHNTVSWYQQALGQGPQFIFQYYREEENGRGNFPPRFSGLQFPNYSSELNVNALELDDSALYLCASSSWGAANEKLFFGSGTQLSVL.